This T cell receptor (beta chain) was found in a study of cytomegalovirus exposure and HLA in healthy donors. Overall study results and limits: It was assumed in the presence/absence analyses that sequencing depth was roughly uniform across donors.

CDR1 is MNHEY, CDR2 SMNVEV, per germline (reference sequence). The CDR3 length is 16 residues. Unmatched junction bases numbered 2, after V lost 1 base and J lost 0 bases. With respect to this clone: As yet, its antigen is unknown.

A multiplex PCR was run with 60 Vbeta primers and 13 Jbeta primers. Clones were sequenced by immunoSEQ multiplex PCR, and TCRdb holds only the in-frame ones, with some missing. Recorded here are approximately 210,000 clones; the top ten clones represent around 0.95%. Input material: PBMCs. The chain couples TRBV27 to TRBJ2-1; TRBD2 matches at 8 bases. This TCR was sampled from a woman aged 25-40 years in good health and CMV-seropositive. CDR3 amino acids: CASSLYAGGSYNEQFF. The CDR3 region has the DNA TGTGCCAGCAGTTTATACGCGGGGGGCTCCTACAATGAGCAGTTCTTC.